The TCR beta chain described here comes from a study of Ad26.COV2.S vaccination and SARS-CoV-2 variants (dated by TCRdb to the early 2020s). Broadly, across the study: Donors in the vaccine arm were drawn from COV1001, a multicentre, randomized, double-blind, placebo-controlled phase I-IIa trial testing Ad26.COV2.S in healthy adults. Dosing of Ad26.COV2.S was intramuscular, at either 5x10^10 or 1x10^11 viral particles, delivered as one shot or as two shots spaced 56 days apart. A total of around 32 samples were included in the TCR-sequenced set, comprising around 19 Ad26.COV2.S vaccine recipients, 5 placebo recipients and 8 SARS-CoV-2 convalescent individuals. Sequencing of the TCRbeta repertoire served to evaluate the specificity and breadth of SARS-CoV-2-reactive T cell receptors following Ad26.COV2.S vaccination. Investigators did not know the trial group allocation while performing experiments and assessing outcomes. Trial participants were randomized into five groups of five, in which low-dose or high-dose Ad26.COV2.S was given once or twice, or placebo was given on both occasions. General study outcomes and caveats: The authors noted that the TCR breadth and depth analyses may have underestimated total T cell responses. Comparable non-spike TCR breadth was observed between vaccine and placebo recipients, consistent with only spike being contained in the vaccine. Compared with placebo recipients, Ad26.COV2.S recipients showed higher spike-specific TCR breadth (P = 0.0014). After vaccination, substantial breadth of spike-specific CD8+ and CD4+ T cell responses was reported. The study was not powered to compare responses between vaccine doses or regimens.

On this clone: Its binding antigen is unknown. Within one base of it there is no much larger clone, and no base qualities were kept.

The immunoSEQ Assay was the method used to sequence TCRbeta CDR3 regions. After extraction, genomic DNA underwent amplification by bias-controlled multiplex PCR, followed by high-throughput sequencing. The source study handled its data this way. To quantify the absolute abundance of each unique TCRbeta CDR3 region, sequences were collapsed and filtered. T cell fraction was estimated by normalizing TCRbeta template counts to usable DNA, with usable DNA measured through amplification of reference genes found in all nucleated cells. Repertoire TCRs were annotated as SARS-CoV-2-specific by exact matching of V gene, CDR3 amino acid sequence and J gene to a known reactive TCR set. The reference SARS-CoV-2 TCR set was obtained from MIRA and was filtered for enrichment in COVID-19-positive ImmuneCODE repertoires, whereby public or cross-reactive TCRs were removed. Using the MIRA antigens, annotated TCRs were further analysed by specific ORF or by position within an ORF. Depth was the summed frequency of annotated unique rearrangements, while breadth was defined as annotated unique rearrangements over total unique productive rearrangements. Two-sided Wilcoxon rank-sum tests were applied when comparing TCR breadth between groups. TCRdb mirrors the immuneACCESS table, restricted to in-frame sequences. Some clones are absent from its copies; in checked studies, under half trace to an unresolved V gene, and the reason for the others is unknown. The V and J calls and clone size were taken over from that table, and D and trimming were inferred from the DNA. Counted in this sample were roughly 420,000 clones; 89% of them appeared once. The ten biggest clones cover 2.5% of the sample.

Read against the paper, the sample's treatment or condition label means: some 20 received Ad26.COV2.S at low or high dose, single or two shots; about 5 received placebo; per-sample allocation not given. For vaccine and placebo recipients, repertoires were sequenced using samples collected on day 63 after the first injection. In Cohort 1b, 25 to 30 adults aged 18-55 years were enrolled at a single site in Boston, USA, between 29 July and 7 August 2020. Ad26.COV2.S consisted of a replication-incompetent adenovirus type 26 vector by which a prefusion-stabilized SARS-CoV-2 spike protein from the original Wuhan strain was expressed. CDR1 MDHEN and CDR2 SYDVKM were looked up in the germline V gene. Measured from the cysteine to the phenylalanine, the CDR3 is 16 residues long. Only CDR3 DNA remains: 48 bases, in frame from the first base. At the junction V is shortened by 3 bases and J by 8 bases, with 19 bases in between.

Sequences were derived from peripheral blood, sampled in a trial of Ad26.COV2.S vaccine versus placebo. The TCR sequence derives from a person aged 18-65 years who received the Ad26.COV2.S COVID-19 vaccine or a placebo. This chain joins TRBV28 to TRBJ1-4, with no D gene named confidently. The CDR3 region has the sequence CASSFTGEWGREKLFF. The DNA is TGTGCCAGCAGTTTTACCGGCGAATGGGGTCGGGAAAAACTGTTTTTT.